This TCR beta chain originates from a study of blood T cell repertoires in COVID-19. Overall study: Acute and convalescent COVID-19 specimens originated in the United States, Italy and Spain. Sample material is recorded as cDNA or gDNA derived from T cells, B-cell-depleted T cells, or PBMCs.

The CDR3 length is 14 residues. J was trimmed by 2 bases and V by 0 bases; bases with no gene match: 2. CDR1 and CDR2 (germline): SGDLS, YYNGEE. Original processing methods: Estimation of nucleated cell counts was performed using reference gene primer amplification. The assay was immunoSEQ multiplex PCR, and TCRdb's table has in-frame clones only and misses some. V, J and clone size were drawn from that table, and D and trimming were deduced from the DNA. The data hold over 150,000 clones, with roughly nine tenths observed a single time. The sequenced sample consisted of peripheral blood. The chain combines TRBV9 with TRBJ2-7; TRBD2 matches 7 bases. The TCR was taken from a man aged 65-85 years with active or convalescent COVID-19. The CDR3 region is CASSVGTRAYEQYF. The CDR3 region has the DNA TGTGCCAGCAGCGTAGGGACTAGAGCCTACGAGCAGTACTTC. The whole variable domain, remainder taken from reference TRBV9 and TRBJ2-7, is DSGVTQTPKHLITATGQRVTLRCSPRSGDLSVYWYQQSLDQGLQFLIQYYNGEERAKGNILERFSAQQFPDLHSELNLSSLELGDSALYFCASSVGTRAYEQYFGPGTRLTVT.